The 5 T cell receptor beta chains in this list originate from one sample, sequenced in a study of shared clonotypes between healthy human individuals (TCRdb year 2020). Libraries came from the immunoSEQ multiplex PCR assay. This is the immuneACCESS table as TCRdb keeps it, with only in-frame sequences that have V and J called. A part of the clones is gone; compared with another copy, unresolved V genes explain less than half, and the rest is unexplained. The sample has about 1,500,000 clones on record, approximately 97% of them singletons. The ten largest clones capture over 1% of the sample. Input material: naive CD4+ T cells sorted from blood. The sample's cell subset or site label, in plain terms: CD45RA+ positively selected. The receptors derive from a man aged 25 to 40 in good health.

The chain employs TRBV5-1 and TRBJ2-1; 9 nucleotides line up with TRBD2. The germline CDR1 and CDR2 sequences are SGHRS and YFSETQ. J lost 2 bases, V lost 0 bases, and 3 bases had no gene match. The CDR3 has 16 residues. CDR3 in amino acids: CASSLETSGPYNEQFF. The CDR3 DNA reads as TGCGCCAGCAGCTTGGAGACTAGCGGCCCCTACAATGAGCAGTTCTTC. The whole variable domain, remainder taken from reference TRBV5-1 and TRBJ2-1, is KAGVTQTPRYLIKTRGQQVTLSCSPISGHRSVSWYQQTPGQGLQFLFEYFSETQRNKGNFPGRFSGRQFSNSRSEMNVSTLELGDSALYLCASSLETSGPYNEQFFGPGTRLTVL.

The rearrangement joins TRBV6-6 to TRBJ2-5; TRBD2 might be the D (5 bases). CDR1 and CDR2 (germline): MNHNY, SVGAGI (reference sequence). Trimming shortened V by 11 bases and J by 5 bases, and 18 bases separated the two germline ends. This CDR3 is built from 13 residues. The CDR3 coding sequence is TGTGCCGCCCGCAAGTGGGAGTTGGAGACCCAGTACTTC. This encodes CAARKWELETQYF.

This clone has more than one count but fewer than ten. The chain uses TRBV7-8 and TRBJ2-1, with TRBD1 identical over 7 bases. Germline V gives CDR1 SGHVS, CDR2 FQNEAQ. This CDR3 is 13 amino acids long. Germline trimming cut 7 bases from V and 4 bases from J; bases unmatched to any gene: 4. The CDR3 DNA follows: TGTGCCAGCACCGAGGGACAGTACAATGAGCAGTTCTTC. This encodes CASTEGQYNEQFF.

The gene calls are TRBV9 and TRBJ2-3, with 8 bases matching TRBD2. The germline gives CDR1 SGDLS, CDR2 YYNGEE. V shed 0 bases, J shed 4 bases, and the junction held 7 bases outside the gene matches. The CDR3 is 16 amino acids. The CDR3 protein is CASSVVDGRASDTQYF. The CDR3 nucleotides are TGTGCCAGCAGCGTAGTTGACGGGAGGGCTTCAGATACGCAGTATTTT.

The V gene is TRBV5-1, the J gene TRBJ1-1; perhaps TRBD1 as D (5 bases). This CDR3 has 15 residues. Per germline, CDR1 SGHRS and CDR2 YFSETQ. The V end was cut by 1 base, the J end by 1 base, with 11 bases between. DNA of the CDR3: TGCGCCAGCAGCTTGTTAGGGGTGCCGAACACTGAAGCTTTCTTT. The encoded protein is CASSLLGVPNTEAFF.